One T cell receptor (beta chain) is described in this entry. The antigen is unknown. The sample belongs to a study of shared clonotypes between healthy human individuals. CDR1 LNHDA and CDR2 SQIVND come from the germline V gene (reference sequence). V was trimmed by 5 bases and J by 9 bases, leaving 16 bases between them. This CDR3 spans 13 amino acids. Study findings and constraints: What naive subsets generally showed was a larger estimated richness than memory subsets showed.

Method: immunoSEQ multiplex PCR; TCRdb's copy keeps in-frame clones and lacks some. The repertoire holds about 79,000 clones, with roughly three fifths as singletons. The chain joins TRBV19 to TRBJ1-2; a possible D gene is TRBD1 (5 bases). Sequencing was done on a sample of memory CD8+ T cells sorted from blood. Indicated subset: CD45RO+ cells pooled with CCR7-negative TemRA cells. This clonotype was obtained from a man aged 25-45 years in good health. CDR3 sequence: CASSLVTAVSYTF. CDR3 DNA sequence: TGTGCCAGTAGTCTCGTGACAGCCGTAAGCTACACCTTC.